This T cell receptor (beta chain) originates from a study of spatial heterogeneity in lung cancer (dated 2019 in TCRdb). The study in broad terms: Beta-chain transcripts were consistently detected in greater numbers than alpha-chain transcripts, which likely reflects a higher abundance of beta-chain transcripts. In non-small cell lung cancer, the study quantitatively compared TCR alpha and beta repertoires across several tumor regions, matched nontumor lung, and blood. The study linked features of the TCR repertoire to counts of nonsynonymous mutations, which were determined by whole-exome sequencing of tumor tissue. In the raw uncorrected reads, each unique combination of TCR and UMI appeared on average more than ten times. In tumor regions, TCR transcript counts showed a strong correlation with a T cell transcriptional module score derived from matched bulk RNA-seq. At surgery, hundreds of tumor regions, fewer than 85 matched nontumor lung samples and a few dozen PBMC samples were TCR-sequenced for both alpha and beta chains.

The investigation overall reported the following: The count of ubiquitous expanded TCRs correlated with the count of ubiquitous nonsynonymous mutations, and the count of regional expanded TCRs correlated with the count of regional nonsynonymous mutations. TCR-seq coverage of tumor T cells was estimated to be only about 7% for alpha chains and more than 11% for beta chains. Confirming at a functional level the hypothesis that regional TCRs recognize regional mutations was considered to require additional single-cell paired TCR alpha and beta sequencing. The tumor nonsynonymous mutation count correlated with the number of expanded alpha and beta TCRs within the tumor.

What this sample's time point label stands for: sample taken at primary tumor resection. Samples were obtained from about 75 patients with early-stage, untreated non-small cell lung cancer from the lung TRACERx cohort. Whole RNA extracted from tumor and nontumor lung tissue, or from cryopreserved PBMC samples, was used for TCR sequencing without cell sorting. Only patients with enough RNA available from two or more tumor regions were chosen for TCR sequencing. Before being selected, tumor and adjacent nontumor lung specimens were reviewed by a lung pathologist. Unmatched junction bases come to 5, with V trimmed by 0 bases and J by 8 bases. From the germline V gene, CDR1 is LGHNA and CDR2 is YSLEER. There are 15 amino acids in the CDR3, from cysteine to phenylalanine inclusive. The DNA shown is the 45-base CDR3, in frame from base 1. This clonotype was counted many times. Its recognized antigen is unknown. No much larger clonotype is one base removed from it; base qualities were not supplied. Because this beta chain is a stray read in a library intended to capture alpha chains, its abundance should not be given much weight.

The method behind the library was 5' RACE. Sequencing relied on a NextSeq 500. The TCR library protocol attached a unique molecular identifier to each TCR cDNA molecule to allow correction of PCR and sequencing errors. Per the authors' processing: TCR identification, UMI-based error correction and CDR3 extraction were performed with Decombinator tools. Expanded TCRs were defined as those above a frequency of 2 per 1,000, corresponding to the top 1% of the tumor frequency distribution. Expanded tumor TCRs were classed as regional if statistically deemed absent (corrected P<0.05) from at least one tumor region, otherwise ubiquitous. Renyi diversity was calculated using the R vegan package after each repertoire was subsampled 100 times to 5,000 TCRs. CDR3 similarity networks were built from amino acid triplet string-kernel similarity, with CDR3s being connected when pairwise similarity was above 0.82. TCRdb reanalyzed the raw reads on its own, using fastp at Q25 for trimming and MiXCR for clone calling, and kept in-frame beta chains. Rows with a matching CDR3 protein are joined into one entry that keeps the most common DNA and genes. What appears here as the V and J calls and clone size reflects TCRdb's work, not the paper's. This sample has thousands of distinct CDR3 sequences in its table, and 13% to 15% of those were observed once. The ten most abundant clones make up roughly an eighth of the sample.

Here the chain combines TRBV4-3 and TRBJ2-1; 9 bases in the junction line up with TRBD2. The source of this sequence is a male donor with early-stage non-small cell lung cancer. Sequencing was performed on lung tumor tissue, taken at surgery. The DNA sequence is given as TGCGCCAGCAGCCAAGAACTGGTAGCGGGAGATGAGCAGTTCTTC. This translates into CASSQELVAGDEQFF.